This T cell receptor (beta chain) was observed in a study of T cells in Graves' hyperthyroidism and ophthalmopathy. Study information: Peripheral blood sampling occurred at initial diagnosis, before any treatment.

Amplified TCR beta CDR3 regions derived from RNA transcripts. Initially, a first-round RT-PCR of the TCR CDR3 employed the HTBI primer set. Via MiXCR, TCRdb re-called the multiplex PCR reads, giving one row per CDR3 protein. The sample records approximately 700,000 distinct CDR3 sequences, roughly 17% being singletons. Newly diagnosed patients aged 18 to 65 had hyperthyroidism of under 2 months' duration. Uncontrolled infection, other autoimmune disease, pregnancy or lactation barred patients from enrollment. The PBMCs were sourced from fresh peripheral blood (less than 11 ml). This clonotype has more than one count but fewer than ten. Between the trimmed V and J ends, which lost 2 bases and 0 bases, there was a span of 14 bases. The germline CDR1 and CDR2 sequences are MDHEN and SYDVKM. The CDR3 runs 16 residues.

The sample consisted of blood. The sequence derives from a man aged 18 to 29 with Graves' hyperthyroidism. The chain uses TRBV28 and TRBJ2-7; D possibly corresponds to TRBD1 (7 bases). CDR3 residues: CASSLLSQGGSYEQYF. CDR3 coding DNA: TGTGCCAGCAGTTTACTGTCTCAGGGGGGCTCCTACGAGCAGTACTTC.